Described below is a single TCR beta chain sequence and its context. Its antigen remains unknown. The data belong to a study of somatic mutations in cytotoxic T cells in rheumatoid arthritis. Study-wide results and limits: Nobody knew which antigens the expanded CD8+ clones targeted.

Germline V gives CDR1 SEHNR, CDR2 FQNEAQ (reference sequence). Trimming stripped 5 bases from V and 5 bases from J, with 16 bases between. This CDR3 comprises 14 residues. Sequenced by immunoSEQ multiplex PCR; TCRdb stores in-frame clones only, minus some. The sample has several thousand clones; roughly 55% are singletons. It was blood donors, 55% female and with a median age of 56 years (range roughly 20-80), who served as healthy controls. J is TRBJ2-7 and V is TRBV7-9, with D possibly matching TRBD1 (5 bases). The sequenced sample was CD8+ T cells sorted from blood. This TCR came from a woman between 40 and 55 years old in good health. The CDR3 coding sequence is TGTGCCAGCAGCCTCCCCCCAGGGAAGGACGAGCAGTACTTC. This translates into CASSLPPGKDEQYF.